Listed here is a single TCR beta chain. Its antigen remains unknown. This sample was taken from a study of T cell responses to AZD1222 COVID-19 vaccine. Study-level information: Second-dose groups at about 4 or about 12 weeks were pooled.

This CDR3 is built from 17 residues. V lost 4 bases and J lost 6, with 24 bases in between. The germline V gene encodes CDR1 MNHNS and CDR2 SASEGT. Findings of the study overall: Two AZD1222 doses significantly raised spike-specific TCR breadth and depth over controls. White British donors predominated, females outnumbered males, and clonal diversity was possibly underestimated.

Method: immunoSEQ multiplex PCR; TCRdb's copy keeps in-frame clones and lacks some. This table holds about 140,000 clones, 70% to 90% found once. The sequence was obtained from an adult in good health. The source was peripheral blood, collected on day 0 of AZD1222 vaccination. This chain joins TRBV6-1 and TRBJ1-2; maybe TRBD1 (6 bases). The CDR3 spells CASSGPLGGLKPHGYTF. The CDR3 DNA is TGTGCCAGCAGTGGCCCCCTCGGGGGCCTCAAGCCCCATGGCTACACCTTC.